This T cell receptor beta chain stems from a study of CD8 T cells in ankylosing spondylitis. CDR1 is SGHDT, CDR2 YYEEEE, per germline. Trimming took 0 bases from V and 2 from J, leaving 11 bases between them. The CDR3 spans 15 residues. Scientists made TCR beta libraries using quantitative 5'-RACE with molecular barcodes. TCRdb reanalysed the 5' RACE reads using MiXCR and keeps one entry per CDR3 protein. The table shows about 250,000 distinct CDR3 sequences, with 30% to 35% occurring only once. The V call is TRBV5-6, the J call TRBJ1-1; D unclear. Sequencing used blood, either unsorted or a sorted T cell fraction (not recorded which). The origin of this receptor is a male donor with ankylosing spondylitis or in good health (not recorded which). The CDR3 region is CASSLGWRFNTEAFF. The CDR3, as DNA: TGTGCCAGCAGCTTGGGTTGGAGGTTTAACACTGAAGCTTTCTTT.